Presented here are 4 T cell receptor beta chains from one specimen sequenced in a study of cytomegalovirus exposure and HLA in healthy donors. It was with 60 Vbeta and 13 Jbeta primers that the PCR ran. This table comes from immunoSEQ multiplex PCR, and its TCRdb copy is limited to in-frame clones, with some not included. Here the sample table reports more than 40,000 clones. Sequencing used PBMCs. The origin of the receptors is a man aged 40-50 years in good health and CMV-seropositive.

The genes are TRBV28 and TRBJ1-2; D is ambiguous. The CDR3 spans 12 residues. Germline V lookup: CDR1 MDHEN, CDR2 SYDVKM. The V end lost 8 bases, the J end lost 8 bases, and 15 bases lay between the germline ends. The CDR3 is CASLPGNGGYTF. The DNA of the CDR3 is TGTGCCAGCCTCCCGGGGAATGGGGGCTACACCTTC.

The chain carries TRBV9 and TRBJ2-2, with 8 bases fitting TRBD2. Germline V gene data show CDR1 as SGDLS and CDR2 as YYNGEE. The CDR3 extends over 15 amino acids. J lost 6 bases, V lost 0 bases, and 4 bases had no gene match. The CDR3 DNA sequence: TGTGCCAGCAGCGTAGCGCTAGCGGGTTCCGGGGAGCTGTTTTTT. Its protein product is CASSVALAGSGELFF.

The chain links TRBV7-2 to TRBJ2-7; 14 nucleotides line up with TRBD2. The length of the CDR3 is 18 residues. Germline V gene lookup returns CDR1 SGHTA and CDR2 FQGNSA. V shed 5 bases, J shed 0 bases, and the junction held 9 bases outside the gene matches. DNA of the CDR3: TGTGCCAGCAGCCCCTACCGACTAGCGGGGGGGAGCTCCTACGAGCAGTACTTC. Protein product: CASSPYRLAGGSSYEQYF.

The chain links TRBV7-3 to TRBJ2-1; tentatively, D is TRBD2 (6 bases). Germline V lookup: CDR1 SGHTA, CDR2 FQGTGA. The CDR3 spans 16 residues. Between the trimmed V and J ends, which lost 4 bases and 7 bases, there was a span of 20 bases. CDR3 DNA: TGTGCCAGCAGCTCCTCCGGGACTGGGGGAAGGAATGAGCAGTTCTTC. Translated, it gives CASSSSGTGGRNEQFF.